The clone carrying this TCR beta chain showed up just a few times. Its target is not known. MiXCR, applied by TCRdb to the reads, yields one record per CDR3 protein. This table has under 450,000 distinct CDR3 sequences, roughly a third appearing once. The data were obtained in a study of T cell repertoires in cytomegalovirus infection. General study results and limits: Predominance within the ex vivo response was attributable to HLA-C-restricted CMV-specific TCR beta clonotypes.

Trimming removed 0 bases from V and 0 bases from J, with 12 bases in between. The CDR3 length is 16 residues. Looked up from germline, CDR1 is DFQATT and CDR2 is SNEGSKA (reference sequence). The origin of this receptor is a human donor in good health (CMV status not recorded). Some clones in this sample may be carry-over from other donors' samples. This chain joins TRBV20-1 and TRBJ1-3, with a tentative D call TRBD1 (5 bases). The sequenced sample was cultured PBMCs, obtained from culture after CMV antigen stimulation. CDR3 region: CSARDGGPSSGNTIYF. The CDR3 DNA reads TGCAGTGCTAGAGACGGGGGACCGAGCTCTGGAAACACCATATATTTT.